These T cell receptor beta chains were read from a single sample in a study of shared clonotypes between healthy human individuals. Clones were read by immunoSEQ multiplex PCR, and TCRdb kept only the in-frame ones, dropping some. The table records hundreds of thousands of clones, around 96% of them present only once. Sequencing input: naive CD8+ T cells sorted from blood. The receptor source for this set is a man younger than 45 in good health. Both conserved end residues are part of each CDR3. The order of the fields is V gene, J gene, D gene, CDR3 protein, CDR3 DNA. A D gene is named only where the DNA matches it firmly.

TRBV2,TRBJ2-7,TRBD1,CASRGDSRYEQYF,TGTGCCAGCAGGGGGGACAGTCGCTACGAGCAGTACTTC
TRBV7-2,TRBJ2-3,NA,CASSLVDGITTDTQYF,TGTGCCAGCAGCTTAGTTGACGGGATAACCACAGATACGCAGTATTTT
TRBV27,TRBJ2-5,TRBD2,CASSLYGGEGQETQYF,TGTGCCAGCAGTTTATATGGCGGGGAGGGGCAAGAGACCCAGTACTTC
TRBV7-9,TRBJ2-5,NA,CASSTRDNRQETQYF,TGTGCCAGCAGCACCCGGGACAACCGCCAAGAGACCCAGTACTTC
TRBV29-1,TRBJ2-2,NA,CSVQTGPRGELFF,TGCAGCGTGCAAACGGGCCCCCGCGGGGAGCTGTTTTTT
TRBV7-9,TRBJ2-7,TRBD1,CASSYRDRAYEQYF,TGTGCCAGCAGCTATCGGGACAGGGCCTACGAGCAGTACTTC
TRBV7-9,TRBJ2-7,TRBD1,CASSSEKGTGYEQYF,TGTGCCAGCAGCTCAGAGAAAGGGACAGGCTACGAGCAGTACTTC
TRBV27,TRBJ2-7,TRBD2,CASSGAGAGYEQYF,TGTGCCAGCAGTGGAGCGGGAGCGGGCTACGAGCAGTACTTC
TRBV6-1,TRBJ2-4,TRBD2,CASSEGGLAGAGIQYF,TGTGCCAGCAGTGAAGGGGGACTAGCGGGAGCGGGCATTCAGTACTTC
TRBV28,TRBJ2-7,NA,CASIIRGGHEQYF,TGTGCCAGCATTATTCGGGGTGGTCACGAGCAGTACTTC
TRBV9,TRBJ2-2,NA,CASSKGGFTGELFF,TGTGCCAGCAGCAAGGGGGGTTTCACCGGGGAGCTGTTTTTT